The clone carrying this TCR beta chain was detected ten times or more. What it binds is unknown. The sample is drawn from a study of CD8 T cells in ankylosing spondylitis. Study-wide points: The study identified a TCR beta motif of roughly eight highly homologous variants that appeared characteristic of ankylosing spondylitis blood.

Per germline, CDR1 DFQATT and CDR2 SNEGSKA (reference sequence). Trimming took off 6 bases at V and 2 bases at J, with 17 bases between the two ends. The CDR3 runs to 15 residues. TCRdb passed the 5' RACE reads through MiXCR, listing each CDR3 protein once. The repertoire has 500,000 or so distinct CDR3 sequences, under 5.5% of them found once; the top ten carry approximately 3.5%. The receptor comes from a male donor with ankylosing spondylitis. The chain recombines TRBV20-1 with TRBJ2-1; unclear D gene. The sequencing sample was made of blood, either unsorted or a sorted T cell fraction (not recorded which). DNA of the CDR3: TGCAGTGCACCTCCGGGCCATGGTGCCTACAATGAGCAGTTCTTC. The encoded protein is CSAPPGHGAYNEQFF.